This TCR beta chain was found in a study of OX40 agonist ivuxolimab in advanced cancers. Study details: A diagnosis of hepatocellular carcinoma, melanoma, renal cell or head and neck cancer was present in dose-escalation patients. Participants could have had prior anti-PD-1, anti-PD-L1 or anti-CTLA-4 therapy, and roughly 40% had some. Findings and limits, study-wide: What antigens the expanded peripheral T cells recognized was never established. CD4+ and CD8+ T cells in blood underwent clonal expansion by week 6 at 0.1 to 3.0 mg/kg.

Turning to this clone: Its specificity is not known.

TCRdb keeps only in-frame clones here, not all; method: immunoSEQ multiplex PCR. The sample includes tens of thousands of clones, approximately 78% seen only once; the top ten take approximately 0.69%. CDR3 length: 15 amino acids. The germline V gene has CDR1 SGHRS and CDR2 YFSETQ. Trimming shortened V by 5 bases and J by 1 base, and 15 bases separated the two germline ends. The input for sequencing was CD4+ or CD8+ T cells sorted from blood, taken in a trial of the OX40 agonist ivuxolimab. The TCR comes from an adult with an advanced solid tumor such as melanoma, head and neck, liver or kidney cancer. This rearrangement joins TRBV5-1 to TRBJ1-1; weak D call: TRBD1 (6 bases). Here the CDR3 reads CASSPTLGGNTEAFF. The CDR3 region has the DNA TGCGCCAGCAGTCCTACCTTAGGGGGGAACACTGAAGCTTTCTTT.